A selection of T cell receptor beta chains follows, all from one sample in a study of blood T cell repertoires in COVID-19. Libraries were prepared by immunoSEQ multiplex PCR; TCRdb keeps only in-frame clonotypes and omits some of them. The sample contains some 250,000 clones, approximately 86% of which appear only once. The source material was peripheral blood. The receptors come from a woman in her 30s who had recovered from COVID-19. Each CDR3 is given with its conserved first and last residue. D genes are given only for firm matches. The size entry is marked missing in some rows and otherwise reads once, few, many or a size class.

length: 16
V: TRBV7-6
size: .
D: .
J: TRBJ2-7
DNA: TGTGCCAGCAGCGATCTAGGGGAACTATTTTCCTACGAGCAGTACTTC
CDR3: CASSDLGELFSYEQYF

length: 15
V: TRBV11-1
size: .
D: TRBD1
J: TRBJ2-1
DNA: TGTGCCAGCAGCTTAGTTTTCGGGACAGGGAATGAGCAGTTCTTC
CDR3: CASSLVFGTGNEQFF

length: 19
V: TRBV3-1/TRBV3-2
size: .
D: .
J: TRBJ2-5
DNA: TGTGCCAGTAGCCAAGAAGGAATAGCAGGGCAACTCTTCCAAGAGACCCAGTACTTC
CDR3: CASSQEGIAGQLFQETQYF

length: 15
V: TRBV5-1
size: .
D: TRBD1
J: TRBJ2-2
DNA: TGCGCCAGCAGCGCCGGGACAGGGAACACCGGGGAGCTGTTTTTT
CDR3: CASSAGTGNTGELFF

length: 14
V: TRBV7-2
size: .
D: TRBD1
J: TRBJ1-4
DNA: TGTGCCAGCAGCCCGGGACAGGGGTATCCGAAACTGTTTTTT
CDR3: CASSPGQGYPKLFF

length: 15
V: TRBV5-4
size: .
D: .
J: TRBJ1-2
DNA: TGTGCCAGCAGCGATGGATCGGGAGTGGGCTATGGCTACACCTTC
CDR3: CASSDGSGVGYGYTF

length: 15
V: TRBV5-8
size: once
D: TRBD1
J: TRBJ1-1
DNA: TGTGCCAGCAGCTTCAGGGGGCGAGGGGACACTGAAGCTTTCTTT
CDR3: CASSFRGRGDTEAFF

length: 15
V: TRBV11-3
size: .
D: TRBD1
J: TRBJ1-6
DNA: TGTGCCAGCAGCTCCCCCGAGGACAGGGTTTCACCCCTCCACTTT
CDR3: CASSSPEDRVSPLHF

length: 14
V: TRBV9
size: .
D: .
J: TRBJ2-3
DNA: TGTGCCAGCAGCCTTACGACAGAGAGGGATACGCAGTATTTT
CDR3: CASSLTTERDTQYF

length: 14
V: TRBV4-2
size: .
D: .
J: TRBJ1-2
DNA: TGTGCCAGCAGCCAAGATAGAACTCGGAGGGGCTACACCTTC
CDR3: CASSQDRTRRGYTF

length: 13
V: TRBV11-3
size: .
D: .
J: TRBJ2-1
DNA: TGTGCCAGCAGCTTAGGTCCCGACAATGAGCAGTTCTTC
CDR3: CASSLGPDNEQFF

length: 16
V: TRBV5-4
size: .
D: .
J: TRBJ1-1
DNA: TGTGCCAGCAGCTCCACGGGGGGCAATAGGGACACTGAAGCTTTCTTT
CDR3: CASSSTGGNRDTEAFF

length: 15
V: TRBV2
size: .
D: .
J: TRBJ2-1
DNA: TGTGCCAGCAGTGAACCCGGGGGGCCGTGGAATGAGCAGTTCTTC
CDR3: CASSEPGGPWNEQFF

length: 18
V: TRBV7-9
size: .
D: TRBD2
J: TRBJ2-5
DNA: TGTGCCAGCAGCTTAGTTGGACTACGGGGGGGCCCCCAAGAGACCCAGTACTTC
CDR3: CASSLVGLRGGPQETQYF

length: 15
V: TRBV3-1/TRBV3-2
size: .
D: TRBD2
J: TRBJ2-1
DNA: TGTGCCAGCAGCCCCGCGGGGGAATACTACAATGAGCAGTTCTTC
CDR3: CASSPAGEYYNEQFF

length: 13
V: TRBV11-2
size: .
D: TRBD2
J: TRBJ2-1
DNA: TGTGCCAGCAGCTCAACCCTTACTAGCGAGCCGTTCTTC
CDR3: CASSSTLTSEPFF

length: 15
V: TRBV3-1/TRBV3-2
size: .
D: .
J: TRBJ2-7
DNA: TGTGCCAGCAGCCAAGCCCGATGGAGCTCCTACGAGCAGTACTTC
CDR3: CASSQARWSSYEQYF

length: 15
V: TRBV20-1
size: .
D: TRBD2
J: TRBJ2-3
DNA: TGCAGTGCTAGTCGTAGCGGGGCCTACACAGATACGCAGTATTTT
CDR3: CSASRSGAYTDTQYF

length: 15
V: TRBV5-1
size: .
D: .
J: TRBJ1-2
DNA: TGCGCCAGCAGCTCGACCTTAACAGGGTTGGGTGGCTACACCTTC
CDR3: CASSSTLTGLGGYTF

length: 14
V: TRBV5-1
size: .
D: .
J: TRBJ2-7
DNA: TGCGCCAGCAGCTTACGGGACACCCTTTTTAAGCAGTACTTC
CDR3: CASSLRDTLFKQYF

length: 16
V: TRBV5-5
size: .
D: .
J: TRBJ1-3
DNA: TGTGCCAGCGGTCTAGACGGGGGGCCCTCTGGAAACACCATATATTTT
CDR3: CASGLDGGPSGNTIYF

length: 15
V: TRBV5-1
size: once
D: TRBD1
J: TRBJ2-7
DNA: TGCGCCAGCAGCTCGGGACAGGGGAAGATCTACGAGCAGTACTTC
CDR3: CASSSGQGKIYEQYF

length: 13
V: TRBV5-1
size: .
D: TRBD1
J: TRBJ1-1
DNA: TGCGCCAGCAGAGACAGGGTAGACACTGAAGCTTTCTTT
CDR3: CASRDRVDTEAFF

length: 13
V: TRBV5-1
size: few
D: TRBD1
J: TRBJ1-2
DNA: TGCGCCAGCAGCTTGGACAGGGGAAATGGCTACACCTTC
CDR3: CASSLDRGNGYTF

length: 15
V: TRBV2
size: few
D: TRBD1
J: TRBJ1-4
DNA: TGTGCCAGCAGTGGAACAGGGGGGGAAGGTGAAAAACTGTTTTTT
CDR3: CASSGTGGEGEKLFF

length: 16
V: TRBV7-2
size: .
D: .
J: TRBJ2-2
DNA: TGTGCCAGCAGCCCCGGATGGGGTGGCCGCGGGTGGGAGCTGTTTTTT
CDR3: CASSPGWGGRGWELFF

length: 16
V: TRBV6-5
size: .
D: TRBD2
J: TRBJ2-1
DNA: TGTGCCAGCAGTTACTTGGTTGTAGCGGGGATCAATGAGCAGTTCTTC
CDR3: CASSYLVVAGINEQFF

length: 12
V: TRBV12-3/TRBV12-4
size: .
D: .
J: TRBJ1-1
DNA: TGTGCCAGCAGTTTCAGGAGGACTGAAGCTTTCTTT
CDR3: CASSFRRTEAFF

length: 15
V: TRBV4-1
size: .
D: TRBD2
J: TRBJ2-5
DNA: TGCGCCAGCAGCCCTTACACCGGGACTAGGGAGACCCAGTACTTC
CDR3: CASSPYTGTRETQYF

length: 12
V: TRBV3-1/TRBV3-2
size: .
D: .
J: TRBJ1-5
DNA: TGTGCCAGCAGCCAAGGAGAACAGCCCCAGCATTTT
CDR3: CASSQGEQPQHF

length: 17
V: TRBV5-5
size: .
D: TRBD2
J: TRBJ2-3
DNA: TGTGCCAGCAGCTTGCTAGGACTAGCGGGGGGGCATGATACGCAGTATTTT
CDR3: CASSLLGLAGGHDTQYF

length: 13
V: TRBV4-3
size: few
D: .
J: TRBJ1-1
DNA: TGCGCCAGCAGCCAAGAGGGGCGGAGCGAAGCTTTCTTT
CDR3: CASSQEGRSEAFF

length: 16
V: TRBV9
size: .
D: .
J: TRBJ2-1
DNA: TGTGCCAGCAGCTCGGACAGCATTCCCTCCTACAATGAGCAGTTCTTC
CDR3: CASSSDSIPSYNEQFF

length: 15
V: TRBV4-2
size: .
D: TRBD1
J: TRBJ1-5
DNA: TGTGCCAGCAGCCAAGGCGAAGGGGGCCCTCAGCCCCAGCATTTT
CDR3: CASSQGEGGPQPQHF

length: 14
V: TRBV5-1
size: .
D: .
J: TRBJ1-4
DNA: TGCGCCAGCAGCTCTCAGGGTGGGCAGGAAAAACTGTTTTTT
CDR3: CASSSQGGQEKLFF

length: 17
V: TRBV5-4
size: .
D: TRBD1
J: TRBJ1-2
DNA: TGTGCCAGCACCTTGTTCGGGACAGGGGTTTCTAACTATGGCTACACCTTC
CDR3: CASTLFGTGVSNYGYTF

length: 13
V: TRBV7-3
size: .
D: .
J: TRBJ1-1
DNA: TGTGCCAGCAGCTTCGGGGATCGGACTGAAGCTTTCTTT
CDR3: CASSFGDRTEAFF

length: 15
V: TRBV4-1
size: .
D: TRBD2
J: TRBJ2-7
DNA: TGCGCCAGCAGCCCCGGTGGGCTAGCGGGGATCGAGCAGTACTTC
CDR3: CASSPGGLAGIEQYF

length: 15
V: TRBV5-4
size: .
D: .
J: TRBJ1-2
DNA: TGTGCCAGCAGCTTGAACAGGGAGCAGGTCTATGGCTACACCTTC
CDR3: CASSLNREQVYGYTF

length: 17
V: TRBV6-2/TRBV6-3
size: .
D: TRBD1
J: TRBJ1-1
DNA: TGTGCCAGCAGTTACTCGGGGACAGGGTCCGATAACACTGAAGCTTTCTTT
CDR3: CASSYSGTGSDNTEAFF

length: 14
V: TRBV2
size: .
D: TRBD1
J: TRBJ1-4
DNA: TGTGCCAGCAACTACGACAGGGACAATGAAAAACTGTTTTTT
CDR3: CASNYDRDNEKLFF

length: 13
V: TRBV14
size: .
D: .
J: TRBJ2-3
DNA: TGTGCCAGCAGGGACTTCCACACAGATACGCAGTATTTT
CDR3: CASRDFHTDTQYF

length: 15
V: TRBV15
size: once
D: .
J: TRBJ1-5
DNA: TGTGCCACCAGCAGTGGACTGGGGGGAAGTCAGCCCCAGCATTTT
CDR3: CATSSGLGGSQPQHF

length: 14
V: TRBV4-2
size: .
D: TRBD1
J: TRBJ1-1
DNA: TGTGCCAGCAGTTTACAGCCCGGACAGGGGGAAGCTTTCTTT
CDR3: CASSLQPGQGEAFF

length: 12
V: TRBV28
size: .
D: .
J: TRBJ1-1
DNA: TGTGCCAGCACGACGGGTACTATTGAAGCTTTCTTT
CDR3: CASTTGTIEAFF

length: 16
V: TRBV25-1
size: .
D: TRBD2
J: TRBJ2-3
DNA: TGTGCCAGCAGTGGGGGGGTAGCGGGGAGACTAGATACGCAGTATTTT
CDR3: CASSGGVAGRLDTQYF

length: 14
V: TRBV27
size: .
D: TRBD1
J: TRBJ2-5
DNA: TGTGCCAGCAGTCTTCGGACAGGGCAGGAGACCCAGTACTTC
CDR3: CASSLRTGQETQYF

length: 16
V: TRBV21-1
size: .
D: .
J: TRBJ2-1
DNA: TGTGCCAGCAGCAAGAGACGAGGACTAGCTTTCAATGAGCAGTTCTTC
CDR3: CASSKRRGLAFNEQFF